Described below is a single T cell receptor beta chain sequence and its context. CDR3 length equals 14 residues. CDR1 is KGHSH, CDR2 LQKENI, per germline. Trimming left V 4 bases short and J 0 bases short, with 9 bases between. The sample is drawn from a study of cytomegalovirus exposure and HLA in healthy donors. The study ran its PCR with 60 Vbeta and 13 Jbeta primers. TCRdb's table, derived via immunoSEQ multiplex PCR, lists solely in-frame clones and lacks some. The data hold roughly 120,000 clones, with 80% observed a single time. The specimen was PBMCs. The TCR comes from a human donor in good health. This chain connects TRBV18 to TRBJ2-5; D is possibly TRBD1 (6 bases). CDR3: CASSRGPYQETQYF. CDR3 nucleotide sequence: TGTGCCAGCTCACGGGGGCCCTACCAAGAGACCCAGTACTTC.